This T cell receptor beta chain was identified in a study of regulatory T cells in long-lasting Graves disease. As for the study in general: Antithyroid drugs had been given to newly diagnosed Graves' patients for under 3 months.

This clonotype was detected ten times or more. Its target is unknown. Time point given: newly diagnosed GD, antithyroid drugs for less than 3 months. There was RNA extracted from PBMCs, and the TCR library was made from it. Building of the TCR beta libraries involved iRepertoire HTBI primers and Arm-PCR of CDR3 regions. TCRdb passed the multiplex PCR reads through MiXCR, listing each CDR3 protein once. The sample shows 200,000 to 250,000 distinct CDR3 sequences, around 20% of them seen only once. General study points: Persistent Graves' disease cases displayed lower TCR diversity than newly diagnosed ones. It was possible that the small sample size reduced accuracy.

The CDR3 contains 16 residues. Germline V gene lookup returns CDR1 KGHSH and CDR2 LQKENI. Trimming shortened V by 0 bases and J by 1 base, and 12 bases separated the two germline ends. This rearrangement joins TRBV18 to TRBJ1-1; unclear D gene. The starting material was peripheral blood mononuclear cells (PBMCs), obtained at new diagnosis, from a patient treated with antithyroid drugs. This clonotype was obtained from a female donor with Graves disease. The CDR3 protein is CASSPPGRAGNTEAFF. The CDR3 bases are TGTGCCAGCTCACCACCGGGCAGAGCGGGGAACACTGAAGCTTTCTTT.